The 30 T cell receptor beta chains listed next were all sequenced from one sample in a study of T cell responses to AZD1222 COVID-19 vaccine. This table comes from immunoSEQ multiplex PCR, and its TCRdb copy is limited to in-frame clones, with some not included. The sample yields about 150,000 clones, 90% seen once. Specimen: peripheral blood, collected on day 0 of AZD1222 vaccination. All receptors derive from an adult in good health.

The V gene is TRBV7-8, the J gene TRBJ2-3; tentative D call: TRBD2 (7 bases). There are 15 residues in the CDR3. Germline lookup yields CDR1 SGHVS and CDR2 FQNEAQ. V was clipped by 5 bases and J by 3 bases, with 15 bases between them. The CDR3 DNA sequence: TGTGCCAGCAGCCCGGAGGGGGGGTGGACAGATACGCAGTATTTT. Translated: CASSPEGGWTDTQYF.

This sequence joins TRBV21-1 and TRBJ2-3; the table gives TRBD2 as D, unverified against the DNA. TRBV21-1 is a listed pseudogene. The CDR3 loop spans 18 amino acids. The chain's CDR3 is CASSKTNQGLAGLDTQYF. DNA of the CDR3: TGTGCCAGCAGCAAAACTAACCAAGGGCTAGCGGGGTTAGATACGCAGTATTTT.

The CDR3 sequence is CASSQGHNYGYTF. Written as DNA, the CDR3 is TGTGCCAGCAGCCAGGGACATAACTATGGCTACACCTTC. The rearrangement uses TRBV4-2 and TRBJ1-2, with D maybe TRBD1 (6 bases). Germline V gene sequence: CDR1 LGHNA, CDR2 YNFKEQ. This CDR3 contains 13 residues. The V and J ends lost 3 bases and 1 base respectively, with 6 bases between them.

The table lists this clone with a count of one. The chain joins TRBV19 to TRBJ1-1; D possibly corresponds to TRBD1 (6 bases). V was trimmed by 7 bases and J by 5 bases, leaving 17 bases between them. This CDR3 comprises 14 residues. Germline lookup yields CDR1 LNHDA and CDR2 SQIVND (reference sequence). The CDR3 region has the DNA TGTGCCAGTACCCCGGGGAGGGGGGTGACTGAAGCTTTCTTT. It yields the protein CASTPGRGVTEAFF. The full variable domain, its missing parts supplied by reference TRBV19 and TRBJ1-1, is DGGITQSPKYLFRKEGQNVTLSCEQNLNHDAMYWYRQDPGQGLRLIYYSQIVNDFQKGDIAEGYSVSREKKESFPLTVTSAQKNPTAFYLCASTPGRGVTEAFFGQGTRLTVV.

The chain links TRBV19 to TRBJ1-2, with D perhaps matching TRBD1 (5 bases). Germline CDR1 reads LNHDA; CDR2 reads SQIVND (reference sequence). The V end lost 4 bases, the J end lost 8 bases, and 14 bases lay between the germline ends. CDR3 length equals 13 residues. CDR3 nucleotide sequence: TGTGCCAGTAGTAGGGACCCTTTGGGAGGCTACACCTTC. Protein product: CASSRDPLGGYTF.

The rearrangement links TRBV7-2 to TRBJ1-5; 10 nucleotides line up with TRBD1. The CDR3 is 15 residues long. Looked up from germline, CDR1 is SGHTA and CDR2 is FQGNSA. V shed 5 bases and J 6 bases; nucleotides not matched to a gene: 7. The CDR3 sequence: CASSPGTGDGQPQHF. Written as DNA, the CDR3 is TGTGCCAGCAGCCCTGGGACAGGGGACGGTCAGCCCCAGCATTTT.

This sequence joins TRBV7-9 and TRBJ2-3; 8 bases agree with TRBD1. CDR3 length: 14 residues. Germline V CDR1 and CDR2: SEHNR, FQNEAQ (reference sequence). The V gene end was trimmed by 2 bases and the J gene end by 4 bases; junction bases not matched to a gene: 2. In nucleotides, the CDR3 is TGTGCCAGCAGCTTACCAGGGGGCTCAGATACGCAGTATTTT. This encodes CASSLPGGSDTQYF.

A remark on this clone: The germline gene is not matched at one end of the junction; a read error may be the cause. The rearrangement links TRBV6-1 to TRBJ1-6, with D unresolved. The CDR3 covers 14 residues. Germline V gene data show CDR1 as MNHNS and CDR2 as SASEGT. The CDR3 here is CASREGPFLRPLHF. CDR3 coding DNA: TGTGCCAGCAGGGAAGGGCCTTTCCTTCGACCCCTCCACTTT.

The chain joins TRBV7-3 to TRBJ1-5; D possibly corresponds to TRBD1 (5 bases). V gave up 9 bases and J gave up 2 bases, with 26 bases separating them. The CDR3 spans 18 residues. Germline values: CDR1 SGHTA, CDR2 FQGTGA. The CDR3: CASPLTPGGVGGNQPQHF. CDR3 in DNA: TGTGCCAGTCCGTTAACCCCCGGGGGGGTTGGTGGCAATCAGCCCCAGCATTTT. Full variable domain (missing parts from reference TRBV7-3 and TRBJ1-5): GAGVSQTPSNKVTEKGKYVELRCDPISGHTALYWYRQSLGQGPEFLIYFQGTGAADDSGLPNDRFFAVRPEGSVSTLKIQRTERGDSAVYLCASPLTPGGVGGNQPQHFGDGTRLSIL.

The chain is built from TRBV7-8 and TRBJ2-7, with D maybe TRBD1 (6 bases). V was pared by 5 bases and J by 2 bases, with 13 bases between. The CDR3 is made up of 14 amino acids. In germline, CDR1 is SGHVS, CDR2 FQNEAQ. CDR3 region: CASSRAGVAYEQYF. CDR3 nucleotide sequence: TGTGCCAGCAGCCGGGCAGGGGTCGCCTACGAGCAGTACTTC.

The V call is TRBV10-2, the J call TRBJ2-3; D might be TRBD1 (5 bases). The CDR3 consists of 16 residues. V gave up 5 bases and J gave up 0 bases, with 15 bases separating them. Germline V gene data show CDR1 as WSHSY and CDR2 as SAAADI. The DNA for the CDR3 is TGCGCCAGCAGTTCCCCAGGTGGGGCGAGCACAGATACGCAGTATTTT. As protein: CASSSPGGASTDTQYF.

The V and J genes are TRBV19 and TRBJ1-1, with 10 bases identical to TRBD1. The V and J ends lost 7 bases and 4 bases, in that order; junction bases with no gene match: 6. The CDR3 spans 14 residues. Germline loops: CDR1 LNHDA, CDR2 SQIVND (reference sequence). The CDR3 region has the DNA TGTGCCAGTACGACGGACAGGGGGGCCACTGAAGCTTTCTTT. Its protein is CASTTDRGATEAFF.

The V and J genes are TRBV4-2 and TRBJ1-6; 9 nucleotides agree with TRBD1. The CDR3 extends over 15 amino acids. V lost 5 bases to trimming and J lost 6 bases; unmatched junction nucleotides: 5. Germline assignment: CDR1 LGHNA and CDR2 YNFKEQ. CDR3 in amino acids: CASSETGGANSPLHF. As DNA, the CDR3 is TGTGCCAGCAGCGAAACAGGGGGCGCTAATTCACCCCTCCACTTT.

The rearrangement links TRBV3-1 (or the pseudogene TRBV3-2) to TRBJ2-1; 7 positions agree with TRBD2. The V and J ends lost 7 bases and 7 bases, in that order; junction bases with no gene match: 10. Per germline, CDR1 LGHDT and CDR2 YNNKEL (reference sequence). The CDR3 extends over 14 amino acids. CDR3 bases: TGTGCCAGCAACCAGCGGGGTCGGGGGAATGAGCAGTTCTTC. The encoded protein is CASNQRGRGNEQFF.

The chain carries TRBV6-5 and TRBJ1-1; TRBD1 is a possible D gene (5 bases). Germline values: CDR1 MNHEY, CDR2 SVGAGI. V was clipped by 7 bases and J by 0 bases, with 9 bases between them. The CDR3 has 13 amino acids. CDR3 DNA sequence: TGTGCCAGCACCCGGACACTGAACACTGAAGCTTTCTTT. As protein: CASTRTLNTEAFF.

The V and J genes are TRBV2 and TRBJ2-5; D not resolved. CDR1 and CDR2 from the germline V gene are SNHLY and FYNNEI. The CDR3 length is 16 residues. With 1 base removed from V and 5 bases from J, the gap between germline ends came to 17 bases. The chain's CDR3 is CASSEESPAHPETQYF. CDR3 DNA sequence: TGTGCCAGCAGTGAAGAGTCTCCAGCCCATCCGGAGACCCAGTACTTC.

The chain recombines TRBV6-5 with TRBJ1-5, with D perhaps matching TRBD1 (6 bases). Germline CDR1 MNHEY, CDR2 SVGAGI. Trimming took off 8 bases at V and 6 bases at J, with 17 bases between the two ends. This CDR3 is built from 14 residues. CDR3 residues: CASSRRGATQPQHF. The CDR3, as DNA: TGTGCCAGCTCCCGGAGGGGGGCAACTCAGCCCCAGCATTTT.

The rearrangement joins TRBV11-2 to TRBJ2-7; 14 bases are shared with TRBD2. This CDR3 is built from 15 residues. The germline gives CDR1 SGHAT, CDR2 FQNNGV. V trimming: 5 bases; J trimming: 5 bases; junction bases outside the gene matches: 5. CDR3 coding DNA: TGTGCCAGCAGCCCTGGGGGACTAGCGGGGGACGAGCAGTACTTC. Its translation is CASSPGGLAGDEQYF.

The chain is built from TRBV6-2 or TRBV6-3 and TRBJ2-7; D perhaps matches TRBD2 (6 bases). This CDR3 spans 15 amino acids. Germline V lookup: CDR1 MNHEY, CDR2 SVGEGT. The V end lost 2 bases, the J end lost 5 bases, and 16 bases lay between the germline ends. CDR3 residues: CASSYGLATGHEQYF. The CDR3 region has the DNA TGTGCCAGCAGTTACGGGCTAGCGACCGGCCACGAGCAGTACTTC.

V and J are TRBV4-3 and TRBJ1-1; no definite D call. The germline V and J ends were trimmed by 4 bases and 0 bases, with 12 bases remaining between them. CDR1 and CDR2 from the germline V gene are LGHNA and YSLEER. CDR3 size: 15 residues. The CDR3 here is CASSLGRLLNTEAFF. The CDR3 DNA reads as TGCGCCAGCAGCCTAGGTAGACTGCTGAACACTGAAGCTTTCTTT.

The rearrangement uses TRBV12-2 and TRBJ1-2; the table's D call, TRBD1, has no DNA check behind it. TRBV12-2 represents a pseudogene. This CDR3 has 17 residues. The CDR3 is CASRLVYQGVSNYGYTF. In nucleotides, the CDR3 is TGTGCAAGTCGCTTAGTCTACCAAGGGGTCAGTAACTATGGCTACACCTTC.

The rearrangement joins TRBV7-2 to TRBJ2-3; D is unclear. CDR1 is SGHTA, CDR2 FQGNSA, per germline. The CDR3 has 15 amino acids. V lost 1 base and J 2 bases, leaving 10 bases between the germline ends. The DNA for the CDR3 is TGTGCCAGCAGCTTAGTTGGCTACCCCACAGATACGCAGTATTTT. Translation gives CASSLVGYPTDTQYF.

This chain links TRBV7-6 with TRBJ2-5; D is ambiguous. Germline lookup yields CDR1 SGHVS and CDR2 FNYEAQ. This CDR3 spans 11 amino acids. V dropped 6 bases and J dropped 4 bases, with 6 bases sitting between them. CDR3 loop: CASSPRETQYF. The CDR3 DNA reads TGTGCCAGCAGTCCACGAGAGACCCAGTACTTC.

The V call is TRBV4-2, the J call TRBJ2-1, with D possibly TRBD2 on 5 matching bases. The germline gives CDR1 LGHNA, CDR2 YNFKEQ. The V end lost 0 bases, the J end lost 1 base, and 10 bases lay between the germline ends. This CDR3 comprises 16 residues. CDR3 residues: CASSQDERKSYNEQFF. The CDR3 DNA reads TGTGCCAGCAGCCAAGATGAGCGGAAGTCCTACAATGAGCAGTTCTTC.

The chain recombines TRBV12-5 with TRBJ1-1; possibly TRBD1 for D (5 bases). From germline, CDR1 is LGHNT and CDR2 FRNRAP. V lost 5 bases to trimming and J lost 6 bases, with 10 bases between them. CDR3 length: 12 residues. CDR3 sequence reads: CASGLEGAEAFF. DNA of the CDR3: TGTGCTAGTGGTCTCGAAGGGGCTGAAGCTTTCTTT. The entire variable domain, with the rest obtained from reference TRBV12-5 and TRBJ1-1, is as follows: DARVTQTPRHKVTEMGQEVTMRCQPILGHNTVFWYRQTMMQGLELLAYFRNRAPLDDSGMPKDRFSAEMPDATLATLKIQPSEPRDSAVYFCASGLEGAEAFFGQGTRLTVV.

The rearrangement links TRBV11-2 to TRBJ1-3; D unclear. Germline CDR1 and CDR2: SGHAT and FQNNGV. Trimming removed 3 bases from V and 2 bases from J, with 5 bases in between. There are 13 residues in the CDR3. CDR3 protein: CASSLGPGNTIYF. The CDR3 nucleotides are TGTGCCAGCAGCTTGGGTCCTGGAAACACCATATATTTT.

The V and J genes are TRBV3-1 (or the pseudogene TRBV3-2) and TRBJ2-3; 9 nucleotides match TRBD2. The germline V gene encodes CDR1 LGHDT and CDR2 YNNKEL (reference sequence). Trimming at V came to 1 base and at J to 2 bases, leaving 7 bases not matched to a gene. The CDR3 loop spans 17 amino acids. The CDR3 loop is CASSQVPAGGITDTQYF. CDR3 nucleotides: TGTGCCAGCAGCCAAGTGCCAGCGGGGGGAATCACAGATACGCAGTATTTT.

CDR3: CASSTHTEAFF. CDR3 sequence (DNA): TGTGCCAGCAGCACGCACACTGAAGCTTTCTTT. The chain has TRBV5-5 and TRBJ1-1, with D hard to call. CDR1 SGHKS and CDR2 YYEKEE come from the germline V gene (reference sequence). Trimming took 4 bases from V and 3 from J, leaving 4 bases between them. This CDR3 region has 11 residues. The entire variable domain, with the rest obtained from reference TRBV5-5 and TRBJ1-1, is as follows: DAGVTQSPTHLIKTRGQQVTLRCSPISGHKSVSWYQQVLGQGPQFIFQYYEKEERGRGNFPDRFSARQFPNYSSELNVNALLLGDSALYLCASSTHTEAFFGQGTRLTVV.

This clone was counted once. This sequence joins TRBV6-5 and TRBJ1-1; the D is unclear. Per germline, CDR1 MNHEY and CDR2 SVGAGI. With 0 bases removed from V and 6 bases from J, the gap between germline ends came to 11 bases. This CDR3 has 14 residues. The CDR3 nucleotides read TGTGCCAGCAGTTACTCGAAAGTGGGCGCTGAAGCTTTCTTT. This gives the protein CASSYSKVGAEAFF.

The rearrangement links TRBV30 to TRBJ2-2, with D perhaps TRBD1 (6 bases). Germline CDR1 reads GTSNPN; CDR2 reads SVGIG (reference sequence). This CDR3 has 12 amino acids. The chain's CDR3 is CATGHYTGELFF. CDR3 in DNA: TGTGCTACGGGACACTACACCGGGGAGCTGTTTTTT.